This T cell receptor (beta chain) is from a study of control samples from healthy donors and cancer patients. The assay was immunoSEQ multiplex PCR, and TCRdb's table has in-frame clones only and misses some. The table lists 130,000 to 150,000 clones, around nine tenths of them singletons. The germline CDR1 and CDR2 sequences are MNHEY and SMNVEV (reference sequence). The CDR3 is 14 amino acids. With 5 bases removed from V and 6 bases from J, the gap between germline ends came to 16 bases. The specimen sequenced was blood. The sequence was collected from a woman aged 25-40 years in good health. The gene calls are TRBV27 and TRBJ1-2; D is ambiguous. The CDR3 coding sequence is TGTGCCAGCAGTCCCTTAACGGGTAGCGATGGCTACACCTTC. It yields the protein CASSPLTGSDGYTF.